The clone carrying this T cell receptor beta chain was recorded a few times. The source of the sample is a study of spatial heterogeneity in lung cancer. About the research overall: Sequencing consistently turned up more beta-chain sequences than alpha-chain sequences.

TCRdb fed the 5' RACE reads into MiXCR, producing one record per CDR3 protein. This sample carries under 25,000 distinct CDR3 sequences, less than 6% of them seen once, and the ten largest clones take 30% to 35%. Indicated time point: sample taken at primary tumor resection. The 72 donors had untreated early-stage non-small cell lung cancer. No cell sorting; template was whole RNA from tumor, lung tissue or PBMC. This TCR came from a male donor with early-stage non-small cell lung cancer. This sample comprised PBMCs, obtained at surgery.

The CDR3 sequence is CASSQDFGGGGYTF. Written as DNA, the CDR3 is TGCGCCAGCAGCCAAGATTTCGGGGGTGGAGGCTACACCTTC. The V gene is TRBV4-3, the J gene TRBJ1-2; D may be TRBD1 (5 bases). V was pared by 0 bases and J by 8 bases, with 13 bases between. This CDR3 is built from 14 residues. Germline CDR1 is LGHNA and CDR2 is YSLEER.